This TCR beta chain appears in the sequencing data of a study of cytomegalovirus exposure and HLA in healthy donors. The CDR3 is 11 residues long. Germline V gene sequence: CDR1 GTSNPN, CDR2 SVGIG (reference sequence). V lost 5 bases and J lost 8; bases outside the gene matches: 3. PCR involved 60 Vbeta and 13 Jbeta primers. Profiling relied on immunoSEQ multiplex PCR, and the TCRdb table lists in-frame clones only, not all of them. Of some 65,000 clones in the sample, roughly 73% were seen once. The receptor comes from a woman aged 40 to 50 in good health and CMV-seropositive. The sequenced material came from PBMCs. The chain employs TRBV30 and TRBJ2-3; 8 bases fit TRBD1. The CDR3 here is CAWQGASTQYF. CDR3 coding DNA: TGTGCCTGGCAGGGGGCGAGTACGCAGTATTTT.